Each of the 22 T cell receptor beta chains below was sequenced from the same sample in a study of T-cell memory formation after mild COVID-19. Via MiXCR, TCRdb re-called the 5' RACE reads, giving one row per CDR3 protein. In the table there are 100,000 or so distinct CDR3 sequences, more than 9.5% of which are singletons. What was sequenced was PBMCs or a T cell subset sorted from them (not recorded which). These receptors came from a man in his late teens or twenties who had mild COVID-19 (a few samples of this study predate the infection). Cell type and time point are not known.

J is TRBJ2-1 and V is TRBV29-1; 9 positions match TRBD1. The V and J ends lost 7 bases and 5 bases, in that order; junction bases with no gene match: 12. This CDR3 has 15 amino acids. In germline, CDR1 is SQVTM, CDR2 ANQGSEA. The DNA for the CDR3 is TGCAGCGCCTCCCGGGGGGACAGGGACCACAATGAGCAGTTCTTC. As protein: CSASRGDRDHNEQFF.

The V call is TRBV5-1, the J call TRBJ2-3; D gene unclear. Germline assignment: CDR1 SGHRS and CDR2 YFSETQ. The length of the CDR3 is 15 residues. Between the trimmed V and J ends, which lost 0 bases and 4 bases, there was a span of 12 bases. As DNA, the CDR3 is TGCGCCAGCAGCTTGGGAGCTATTCCGGCAGATACGCAGTATTTT. Its translation is CASSLGAIPADTQYF.

This clonotype was seen a handful of times. The chain recombines TRBV19 with TRBJ2-5, with TRBD1 matching over 12 bases. In germline, CDR1 is LNHDA, CDR2 SQIVND (reference sequence). The CDR3 runs 13 residues. V trimming: 9 bases; J trimming: 4 bases; junction bases outside the gene matches: 3. The CDR3: CARGQGAGETQYF. The DNA for the CDR3 is TGTGCCAGGGGACAGGGGGCAGGAGAGACCCAGTACTTC.

The chain links TRBV6-5 to TRBJ1-5, with 9 nucleotides matching TRBD1. V was clipped by 6 bases and J by 0 bases; unmatched bases: 9. CDR1 and CDR2 (germline): MNHEY, SVGAGI. CDR3 size: 17 residues. The CDR3 sequence is CASRSGTGKYSNQPQHF. The CDR3 DNA is TGTGCCAGCAGATCGGGGACAGGGAAATATAGCAATCAGCCCCAGCATTTT.

In this sample, this clonotype turned up a few times. The CDR3 coding sequence is TGTGCCAGCAGCGCCACAGTCAGTGGTCCGTATTTT. Its translation is CASSATVSGPYF. The chain couples TRBV7-6 to TRBJ2-3, with D uncertain. The V gene's germline CDR1 is SGHVS and CDR2 FNYEAQ. With 5 bases removed from V and 14 bases from J, the gap between germline ends came to 17 bases. CDR3 length: 12 residues.

This clonotype was observed a handful of times. This chain uses TRBV7-9 with TRBJ2-1, with TRBD2 as a possible D gene (6 bases). This CDR3 comprises 16 residues. The V end was cut by 2 bases, the J end by 3 bases, with 14 bases between. Looked up from germline, CDR1 is SEHNR and CDR2 is FQNEAQ (reference sequence). The CDR3 loop is CASSLTGGADYNEQFF. In nucleotides, the CDR3 is TGTGCCAGCAGCTTAACAGGCGGGGCGGACTACAATGAGCAGTTCTTC.

This clonotype was counted a few times. This sequence joins TRBV20-1 and TRBJ2-1; 11 nucleotides line up with TRBD2. After removal of 2 bases from V and 8 bases from J, the junction contained 8 bases not matched to a gene. Germline-derived CDR1 and CDR2 are DFQATT and SNEGSKA (reference sequence). The CDR3 runs to 15 residues. The CDR3 loop reads CSARISGGAWDEQFF. DNA of the CDR3: TGCAGTGCTAGAATTAGCGGGGGGGCTTGGGATGAGCAGTTCTTC.

In its sample, this clonotype was seen a few times. The rearrangement links TRBV19 to TRBJ1-1, with D maybe TRBD1 (5 bases). The CDR3 covers 14 residues. The V gene lost 7 bases and the J gene lost 4 bases, with 16 bases spanning the gap. Germline V gene sequence: CDR1 LNHDA, CDR2 SQIVND (reference sequence). CDR3 sequence: CASILGGGSTEAFF. The CDR3 DNA reads as TGTGCCAGTATCTTGGGCGGGGGGAGCACTGAAGCTTTCTTT.

The chain carries TRBV6-2 or TRBV6-3 and TRBJ2-7, with 8 bases fitting TRBD1. V was pared by 4 bases and J by 2 bases, with 10 bases of the junction left unmatched. Germline CDR1 reads MNHEY; CDR2 reads SVGEGT. The CDR3 loop spans 16 amino acids. The CDR3 coding sequence is TGTGCCAGCAGTTCCCTTACTAAGACAGGGGCCTACGAGCAGTACTTC. This codes for CASSSLTKTGAYEQYF.

This clonotype was seen at least ten times. The V call is TRBV6-5, the J call TRBJ1-2, with D possibly being TRBD1 (6 bases). Per the germline V gene, CDR1 is MNHEY and CDR2 is SVGAGI. Between the trimmed V and J ends, which lost 3 bases and 6 bases, there was a span of 11 bases. This CDR3 contains 13 residues. The chain's CDR3 is CASSYQGTDGYTF. The DNA for the CDR3 is TGTGCCAGCAGTTATCAGGGGACGGATGGCTACACCTTC.

This clonotype has a handful of counts. This chain's CDR3 is CSVGAGYTF. For the CDR3, the DNA is TGCAGCGTCGGGGCTGGCTACACCTTC. The V gene is TRBV29-1, the J gene TRBJ1-2; D may be TRBD1 (5 bases). The germline CDR1 and CDR2 sequences are SQVTM and ANQGSEA. There are 9 residues in the CDR3. Trimming left V 6 bases short and J 7 bases short, with 6 bases between. The whole variable domain, filled in from reference TRBV29-1 and TRBJ1-2, reads SAVISQKPSRDICQRGTSLTIQCQVDSQVTMMFWYRQQPGQSLTLIATANQGSEATYESGFVIDKFPISRPNLTFSTLTVSNMSPEDSSIYLCSVGAGYTFGSGTRLTVV.

The chain joins TRBV7-2 to TRBJ2-7, with 15 bases lining up with TRBD2. The CDR3 is 16 amino acids. V lost 5 bases to trimming and J lost 4 bases; unmatched junction nucleotides: 6. Per the germline V gene, CDR1 is SGHTA and CDR2 is FQGNSA. CDR3 sequence (DNA): TGTGCCAGCAGCACACGGACTAGCGGGGGGGCTTACGAGCAGTACTTC. Translation: CASSTRTSGGAYEQYF.

This chain links TRBV9 with TRBJ2-5, with 7 nucleotides matching TRBD2. Unmatched junction bases numbered 6, after V lost 5 bases and J lost 2 bases. Germline CDR1 reads SGDLS; CDR2 reads YYNGEE. CDR3 size: 14 residues. The CDR3 loop is CASSGSGLQETQYF. The CDR3 DNA reads TGTGCCAGCAGTGGTAGCGGGCTACAAGAGACCCAGTACTTC.

This clonotype was seen a few times. The V call is TRBV6-5, the J call TRBJ2-4; D might be TRBD2 (5 bases). The V gene lost 6 bases and the J gene lost 1 base, with 22 bases spanning the gap. Looked up from germline, CDR1 is MNHEY and CDR2 is SVGAGI. The CDR3 contains 18 residues. The CDR3 region has the DNA TGTGCCAGCAGCGCTAAGTCTTCCGGGATTGGGGCCAAAAACATTCAGTACTTC. Protein sequence: CASSAKSSGIGAKNIQYF.

This clonotype was seen a handful of times. V gene TRBV4-2 combines with J gene TRBJ2-3, with TRBD2 identical over 7 bases. V shed 0 bases, J shed 1 base, and the junction held 4 bases outside the gene matches. This CDR3 spans 16 amino acids. The germline gives CDR1 LGHNA, CDR2 YNFKEQ. Here the CDR3 DNA reads TGTGCCAGCAGCCAAGAGTTGGCGGGGGGCACAGATACGCAGTATTTT. Its translation is CASSQELAGGTDTQYF.

Ten or more counts support this clonotype. The CDR3 coding sequence is TGTGCCAGCATCTCCGGGACAGGGATCGGGGAGCTGTTTTTT. Translation: CASISGTGIGELFF. The chain employs TRBV6-2 or TRBV6-3 and TRBJ2-2; 9 nucleotides match TRBD1. The CDR3 is 14 residues long. The junction had 7 bases not matched to a gene; V was cut back by 7 bases and J by 7 bases. Germline CDR1 reads MNHEY; CDR2 reads SVGEGT.

The CDR3: CASSQSPGHRNEKLFF. CDR3 bases: TGCGCCAGCAGTCAGTCCCCCGGACACCGTAATGAAAAACTGTTTTTT. The chain uses TRBV23-1 and TRBJ1-4, with D perhaps matching TRBD1 (5 bases). TRBV23-1 has ORF status, its function being uncertain. Between the trimmed V and J ends, which lost 3 bases and 4 bases, there was a span of 15 bases. The CDR3 loop spans 16 amino acids.

This clonotype was counted between two and nine times. The chain couples TRBV7-9 to TRBJ2-6, with D tentatively TRBD1 (6 bases). Trimming left V 7 bases short and J 0 bases short, with 19 bases between. Germline CDR1 reads SEHNR; CDR2 reads FQNEAQ (reference sequence). CDR3 length: 18 residues. Written as DNA, the CDR3 is TGTGCCAGCACCGGCCCGGGACACACCTACTCTGGGGCCAACGTCCTGACTTTC. Translated: CASTGPGHTYSGANVLTF.

Only a few counts were recorded for this clonotype. This chain uses TRBV4-1 with TRBJ1-1, with 8 bases fitting TRBD1. V shed 3 bases and J 7 bases; nucleotides not matched to a gene: 16. CDR1 is MGHRA and CDR2 is YSYEKL in the germline V gene. The CDR3 has 17 amino acids. The CDR3 nucleotides read TGCGCCAGCAGCCAGCTGTCCCGGGACAGGATCAAGCGTGAAGCTTTCTTT. Protein sequence: CASSQLSRDRIKREAFF.

This clonotype has a handful of counts. The chain uses TRBV28 and TRBJ2-5; 7 positions agree with TRBD1. Germline V gives CDR1 MDHEN, CDR2 SYDVKM. The CDR3 has 15 residues. With V trimmed by 8 bases and J by 2 bases, 11 bases remained unmatched. CDR3 DNA: TGTGCCAGCCGGGCATCCGGGACAGTGCAAGAGACCCAGTACTTC. It encodes CASRASGTVQETQYF.

This clonotype was seen a few times. This sequence joins TRBV7-9 and TRBJ1-5, with D perhaps TRBD1 (6 bases). V was shortened by 3 bases and J by 7 bases, with 13 bases between the two germline ends. Germline V gives CDR1 SEHNR, CDR2 FQNEAQ (reference sequence). The CDR3 has 14 amino acids. DNA of the CDR3: TGTGCCAGCAGCTTTGGGGGGCTGGGACAGCCCCAGCATTTT. Translated, it gives CASSFGGLGQPQHF.

V usage is TRBV6-2 or TRBV6-3 and J usage is TRBJ1-1, with TRBD1 as a possible D gene (5 bases). The V and J ends lost 7 bases and 0 bases respectively, with 15 bases between them. CDR3 size: 15 residues. Germline V lookup: CDR1 MNHEY, CDR2 SVGEGT. The chain's CDR3 is CASTWGINMNTEAFF. CDR3 DNA: TGTGCCAGCACTTGGGGGATAAACATGAACACTGAAGCTTTCTTT.